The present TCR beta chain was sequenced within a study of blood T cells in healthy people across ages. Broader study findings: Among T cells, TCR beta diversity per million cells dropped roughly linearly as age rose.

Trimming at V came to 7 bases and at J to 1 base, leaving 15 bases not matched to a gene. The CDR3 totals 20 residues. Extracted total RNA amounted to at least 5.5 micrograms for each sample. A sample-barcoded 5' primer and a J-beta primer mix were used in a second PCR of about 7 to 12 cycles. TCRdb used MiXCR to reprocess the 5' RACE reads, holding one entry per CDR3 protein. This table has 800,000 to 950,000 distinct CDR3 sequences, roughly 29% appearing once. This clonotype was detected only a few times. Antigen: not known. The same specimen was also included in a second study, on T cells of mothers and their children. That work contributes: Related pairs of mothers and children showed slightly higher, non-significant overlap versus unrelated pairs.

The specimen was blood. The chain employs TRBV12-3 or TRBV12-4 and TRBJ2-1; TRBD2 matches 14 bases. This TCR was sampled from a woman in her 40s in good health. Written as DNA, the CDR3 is TGTGCCAGCACCCTCCTCCCTGGACTAGCGGGGGGAGCGTCCTACAATGAGCAGTTCTTC. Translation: CASTLLPGLAGGASYNEQFF.